These T cell receptor beta chains were read from a single sample in a study of T cell repertoires in cytomegalovirus infection. MiXCR, run by TCRdb on the reads, gives a single entry per CDR3 protein. The sample records about 130,000 distinct CDR3 sequences, approximately 8.8% being singletons. The specimen sequenced was PBMCs. The receptors originated from a human donor in good health (CMV status not recorded). Some clones in this sample may be carry-over from other donors' samples. CDR3s include the opening cysteine and the closing phenylalanine or tryptophan. D genes are given only for firm matches. Clone size is not always given. Where it is, it says once, few, many or a class for expanded clones.

CDR3 DNA	CDR3 protein	V gene	clone size	J gene	D gene
TGTGCCAGCTCACCACTTTTGACAGTCCTACAAGAGACCCAGTACTTC	CASSPLLTVLQETQYF	TRBV18	NA	TRBJ2-5	NA
TGTGCCAGCAGCTTCTCCGACAGATACAATGAGCAGTTCTTC	CASSFSDRYNEQFF	TRBV7-8	many	TRBJ2-1	NA
TGTGCCAGCCGCGACCGGGGGAACTTTGGCTACACCTTC	CASRDRGNFGYTF	TRBV28	NA	TRBJ1-2	NA
TGTGCCAGCTACTCTCAGGGGGCGGGACAGCCCCAGCATTTT	CASYSQGAGQPQHF	TRBV28	few	TRBJ1-5	TRBD1
TGTGCCAGCAGTCTGGGGACACTCATAACCCAGTACTTC	CASSLGTLITQYF	TRBV28	many	TRBJ2-5	NA
TGTGCCAGCAGTCCAGGACAGGGTCATGGGGAGACCCAGTACTTC	CASSPGQGHGETQYF	TRBV6-1	many	TRBJ2-5	TRBD1
TGCAGCGTCTGTGATCCTTTATTGGATACGCAGTATTTT	CSVCDPLLDTQYF	TRBV29-1	NA	TRBJ2-3	NA
TGTGCCAGCAGCAAGGGACAGGCGAGGACCGGGGAGCTGTTTTTT	CASSKGQARTGELFF	TRBV7-2	many	TRBJ2-2	TRBD1
TGCAGTGCTAGAGATGGTGGGGAATCTACAGATACGCAGTATTTT	CSARDGGESTDTQYF	TRBV20-1	few	TRBJ2-3	NA
TGTGCCAGCAGCTTATTAGGGCAGCCCCAGCATTTT	CASSLLGQPQHF	TRBV7-2	many	TRBJ1-5	NA
TGTGCCAGCCAAGGGACAAACCAAGAGACCCAGTACTTC	CASQGTNQETQYF	TRBV2	many	TRBJ2-5	NA
TGCAGTGCTAGAGATCCGCGGGGGGGCTACAATGAGCAGTTCTTC	CSARDPRGGYNEQFF	TRBV20-1	NA	TRBJ2-1	TRBD2
TGTGCCAGCAGGGGCTCCTACAATGAGCAGTTCTTC	CASRGSYNEQFF	TRBV7-3	many	TRBJ2-1	NA
TGCAGTGCTAGAGGGAACAATGAGCAGTTCTTC	CSARGNNEQFF	TRBV20-1	many	TRBJ2-1	NA
TGTGCCAGCAGCCAAGGACGGCAAGGTCAGGGAGACTATGGCTACACCTTC	CASSQGRQGQGDYGYTF	TRBV14	many	TRBJ1-2	NA
TGTGCCAGCAGGAAGACAGGGGGCGGTGGCTACACCTTC	CASRKTGGGGYTF	TRBV28	many	TRBJ1-2	TRBD1
TGTGCCAGCAGTTTTTATCGAAACACCATATATTTT	CASSFYRNTIYF	TRBV28	many	TRBJ1-3	NA
TGTGCCAGCAGCCCACACAGGACGGGAAGCACTAACTATGGCTACACCTTC	CASSPHRTGSTNYGYTF	TRBV7-2	many	TRBJ1-2	NA
TGTGCCATCAGTGACAGGGGAAACTATGGCTACACCTTC	CAISDRGNYGYTF	TRBV10-3	NA	TRBJ1-2	NA
TGTGCCAGCAGTGAGAGGGGTTCCGTGGATGGCTACACCTTC	CASSERGSVDGYTF	TRBV25-1	NA	TRBJ1-2	NA
TGCAGCGTTGATGGGGGGGACCGATTGAGCTACACCTTC	CSVDGGDRLSYTF	TRBV29-1	NA	TRBJ1-2	NA
TGTGCCACCAGCAAAACGACTAGCGGCCAAGAGACCCAGTACTTC	CATSKTTSGQETQYF	TRBV15	few	TRBJ2-5	TRBD2
NA	CISVPEAWAGMDYGYTF	TRBV7-5	many	TRBJ1-2	NA
TGCAGTGCTAGAGATCGAGGGAATGCCGGGGAGCTGTTTTTT	CSARDRGNAGELFF	TRBV20-1	many	TRBJ2-2	NA
TGCGCCAGCAGCTTGGGACAGGGAAGAGGTTCACCCCTCCACTTT	CASSLGQGRGSPLHF	TRBV5-1	few	TRBJ1-6	TRBD1
TGCAGTGCTAGAGCAGGTTATGGCTACACCTTC	CSARAGYGYTF	TRBV20-1	few	TRBJ1-2	NA
TGCGCCAGCAGCTTGTTGGACAGCAGTACTGAAGCTTTCTTT	CASSLLDSSTEAFF	TRBV5-1	many	TRBJ1-1	NA